The 20 T cell receptor beta chains listed next were all sequenced from one sample in a study of blood T cell repertoires in COVID-19. Produced via immunoSEQ multiplex PCR; TCRdb's table is partial and in-frame only. This sample has more than 85,000 clones; nearly 90% occur once, and the top ten carry under 7.5%. The sample taken for sequencing was peripheral blood. The receptors here all came from a woman aged 60-75 years with acute or convalescent COVID-19.

This chain connects TRBV11-1 to TRBJ1-6, with no clear D. Trimming removed 2 bases from V and 6 bases from J, with 8 bases in between. The CDR3 length is 14 residues. The V gene's germline CDR1 is SGHAT and CDR2 FQDESV (reference sequence). CDR3 in amino acids: CASSLRNSNSPLHF. CDR3 coding DNA: TGTGCCAGCAGCTTACGGAACAGTAATTCACCCCTCCACTTT.

This chain uses TRBV19 with TRBJ1-5; D unresolved. The CDR3 has 18 amino acids. Germline CDR1 is LNHDA and CDR2 is SQIVND (reference sequence). The V end lost 0 bases, the J end lost 3 bases, and 18 bases lay between the germline ends. CDR3 loop: CASSIDSGRSHINQPQHF. CDR3 DNA: TGTGCCAGTAGTATAGATAGCGGACGGAGCCATATCAATCAGCCCCAGCATTTT.

This clone was counted a few times. This sequence joins TRBV12-5 and TRBJ1-1; 7 nucleotides line up with TRBD1. In germline, CDR1 is LGHNT, CDR2 FRNRAP. The V and J ends lost 9 bases and 5 bases, in that order; junction bases with no gene match: 9. The CDR3 has 13 residues. CDR3 bases: TGTGCTAGCTCCCCTGACAGGGCGACTGAAGCTTTCTTT. Encoded protein: CASSPDRATEAFF. Together with reference TRBV12-5 and TRBJ1-1, the CDR3 gives the full variable domain: DARVTQTPRHKVTEMGQEVTMRCQPILGHNTVFWYRQTMMQGLELLAYFRNRAPLDDSGMPKDRFSAEMPDATLATLKIQPSEPRDSAVYFCASSPDRATEAFFGQGTRLTVV.

CDR3 DNA sequence: TGTGCCAGCAGCTTAGGGACTAGCGCCTACAATGAGCAGTTCTTC. Its translation: CASSLGTSAYNEQFF. The chain couples TRBV7-9 to TRBJ2-1, with 9 bases identical to TRBD2. V lost 1 base to trimming and J lost 2 bases; unmatched junction nucleotides: 0. The CDR3 sequence is 15 residues long. Germline values: CDR1 SEHNR, CDR2 FQNEAQ (reference sequence).

The chain employs TRBV6-5 and TRBJ2-1; 7 nucleotides align to TRBD1. CDR1 is MNHEY and CDR2 is SVGAGI in the germline V gene. V shed 6 bases, J shed 3 bases, and the junction held 5 bases outside the gene matches. CDR3 length equals 14 residues. CDR3 amino acids: CASRNRGFYNEQFF. For the CDR3, the DNA is TGTGCCAGCAGGAACAGGGGATTCTACAATGAGCAGTTCTTC.

The V call is TRBV28, the J call TRBJ1-5; D ambiguous. Germline V CDR1 and CDR2: MDHEN, SYDVKM. This CDR3 contains 14 residues. V was shortened by 1 base and J by 7 bases, with 11 bases between the two germline ends. The CDR3 loop reads CASSLSAEYQPQHF. Here the CDR3 DNA reads TGTGCCAGCAGTTTATCCGCGGAGTACCAGCCCCAGCATTTT.

The chain couples TRBV3-1 (or the pseudogene TRBV3-2) to TRBJ2-4; maybe TRBD1 (6 bases). The germline CDR1 and CDR2 sequences are LGHDT and YNNKEL (reference sequence). CDR3 length equals 15 residues. V lost 2 bases and J lost 0, with 8 bases in between. The DNA for the CDR3 is TGTGCCAGCAGCCAAACAGGGCTAGCCAAAAACATTCAGTACTTC. Translated: CASSQTGLAKNIQYF.

The chain combines TRBV6-6 with TRBJ1-1; a weak D match, TRBD1 (5 bases). The germline V gene has CDR1 MNHNY and CDR2 SVGAGI (reference sequence). The CDR3 is 14 residues long. Trimming cost V 6 bases and J 0 bases, with 11 bases left between them. The CDR3 DNA reads as TGTGCCAGCAGAGGGGAGGCCATGAACACTGAAGCTTTCTTT. Translated: CASRGEAMNTEAFF.

This clone was seen once. The chain employs TRBV6-5 and TRBJ1-1; maybe TRBD1 (5 bases). Germline CDR1 reads MNHEY; CDR2 reads SVGAGI. Trimming took 5 bases from V and 11 from J, leaving 12 bases between them. The CDR3 spans 11 residues. CDR3 amino acids: CASSPPGGAFF. For the CDR3, the DNA is TGTGCCAGCAGTCCCCCGGGGGGGGCTTTCTTT.

This clone was seen once. The chain recombines TRBV27 with TRBJ2-5; 9 nucleotides align to TRBD1. After removal of 4 bases from V and 4 bases from J, the junction contained 7 bases not matched to a gene. This CDR3 contains 15 residues. In germline, CDR1 is MNHEY, CDR2 SMNVEV (reference sequence). Written as DNA, the CDR3 is TGTGCCAGCAGTTCAGGGACAGGGCCAGGAGAGACCCAGTACTTC. The encoded protein is CASSSGTGPGETQYF.

The genes are TRBV3-1 (or the pseudogene TRBV3-2) and TRBJ2-5; 14 bases line up with TRBD2. The trim removed 5 bases at V and 3 bases at J, leaving 2 bases unmatched. The CDR3 length is 15 residues. CDR1 and CDR2 from the germline V gene are LGHDT and YNNKEL (reference sequence). The CDR3 DNA reads TGTGCCAGCAGCTTGGGACTAGCGGGAGAAGAGACCCAGTACTTC. It yields the protein CASSLGLAGEETQYF.

The chain carries TRBV6-5 and TRBJ2-1, with 10 bases that match TRBD2. The CDR3 totals 13 residues. Germline V lookup: CDR1 MNHEY, CDR2 SVGAGI. Trimming cost V 10 bases and J 6 bases; bases outside gene matches: 6. The CDR3 loop is CATASGRPNEQFF. The CDR3 coding sequence is TGTGCCACCGCTAGCGGGAGACCCAATGAGCAGTTCTTC.

The V gene is TRBV9, the J gene TRBJ1-1; no definite D call. Trimming shortened V by 0 bases and J by 5 bases, and 14 bases separated the two germline ends. The CDR3 loop spans 15 amino acids. Germline V lookup: CDR1 SGDLS, CDR2 YYNGEE. CDR3 region: CASSVDGKGGTEAFF. DNA of the CDR3: TGTGCCAGCAGCGTAGATGGAAAGGGAGGGACTGAAGCTTTCTTT.

J is TRBJ1-6 and V is TRBV6-5, with 7 bases identical to TRBD1. Germline CDR1 reads MNHEY; CDR2 reads SVGAGI. The CDR3 length is 14 residues. V lost 2 bases to trimming and J lost 9 bases; unmatched junction nucleotides: 4. CDR3 protein: CASSYGQDGSPLHF. The CDR3 nucleotides are TGTGCCAGCAGTTACGGACAGGATGGTTCACCCCTCCACTTT.

The CDR3 protein is CASSSTSNEQFF. CDR3 coding DNA: TGTGCCAGCAGCTCGACTAGCAATGAGCAGTTCTTC. This chain joins TRBV5-6 and TRBJ2-1, with D possibly TRBD2 on 6 matching bases. The CDR3 consists of 12 residues. CDR1 SGHDT and CDR2 YYEEEE come from the germline V gene. Trimming shortened V by 3 bases and J by 6 bases, and 7 bases separated the two germline ends.

This clone was recorded only once. V and J are TRBV27 and TRBJ2-1; 7 bases line up with TRBD2. From germline, CDR1 is MNHEY and CDR2 SMNVEV (reference sequence). V trimming: 5 bases; J trimming: 8 bases; junction bases outside the gene matches: 15. This CDR3 has 16 residues. The CDR3 reads CASSRSSGLPLDEQFF. As DNA, the CDR3 is TGTGCCAGCAGTAGAAGCTCGGGACTACCATTAGATGAGCAGTTCTTC.

Here the CDR3 reads CASSLWTSGSETQYF. The CDR3 DNA reads TGTGCCAGCAGCTTATGGACTAGCGGGAGTGAGACCCAGTACTTC. The chain couples TRBV7-6 to TRBJ2-5, with TRBD2 matching 13 bases. The CDR3 has 15 amino acids. In germline, CDR1 is SGHVS, CDR2 FNYEAQ. The V and J ends lost 2 bases and 5 bases, in that order; junction bases with no gene match: 2. The entire variable domain, with the rest obtained from reference TRBV7-6 and TRBJ2-5, is as follows: GAGVSQSPRYKVTKRGQDVALRCDPISGHVSLYWYRQALGQGPEFLTYFNYEAQQDKSGLPNDRFSAERPEGSISTLTIQRTEQRDSAMYRCASSLWTSGSETQYFGPGTRLLVL.

The V call is TRBV19, the J call TRBJ1-4, with a weak D call TRBD1 (5 bases). The CDR3 runs 16 residues. V dropped 9 bases and J dropped 4 bases, with 21 bases sitting between them. Germline values: CDR1 LNHDA, CDR2 SQIVND (reference sequence). CDR3: CASKARLTAFNEKLFF. CDR3 DNA sequence: TGTGCCAGCAAAGCCCGATTGACAGCCTTTAATGAAAAACTGTTTTTT.

This rearrangement joins TRBV10-1 to TRBJ2-7; a weak D match, TRBD1 (6 bases). V was clipped by 3 bases and J by 7 bases, with 16 bases between them. The CDR3 length is 14 residues. In germline, CDR1 is WNHNN, CDR2 SYGVQD (reference sequence). The CDR3 DNA follows: TGCGCCAGCAGTGAATTGACCGACCAGGGGGAGCAGTACTTC. This sequence encodes CASSELTDQGEQYF.

The chain joins TRBV10-3 to TRBJ1-2, with 8 bases matching TRBD1. Germline trimming cut 8 bases from V and 6 bases from J; bases unmatched to any gene: 5. The CDR3 covers 12 residues. Germline CDR1 and CDR2: ENHRY and SYGVKD. CDR3 loop: CAISDRGNGYTF. The DNA of the CDR3 is TGTGCCATCTCTGACAGGGGAAATGGCTACACCTTC.